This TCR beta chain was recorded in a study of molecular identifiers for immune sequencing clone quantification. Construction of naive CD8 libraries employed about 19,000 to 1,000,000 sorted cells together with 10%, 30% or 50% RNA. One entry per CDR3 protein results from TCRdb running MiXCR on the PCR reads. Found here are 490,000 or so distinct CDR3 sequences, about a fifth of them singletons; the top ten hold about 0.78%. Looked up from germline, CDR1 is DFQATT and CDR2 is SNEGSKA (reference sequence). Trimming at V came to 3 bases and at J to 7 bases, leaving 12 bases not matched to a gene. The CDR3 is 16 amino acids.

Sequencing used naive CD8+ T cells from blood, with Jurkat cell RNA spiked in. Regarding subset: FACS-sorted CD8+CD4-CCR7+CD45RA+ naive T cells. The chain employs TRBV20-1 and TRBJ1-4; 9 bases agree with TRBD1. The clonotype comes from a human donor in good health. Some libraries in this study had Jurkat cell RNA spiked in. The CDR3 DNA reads TGCAGTGCTAGGGCTACTCCGGGACAGGGTATTGAAAAACTGTTTTTT. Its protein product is CSARATPGQGIEKLFF.